This TCR beta chain was documented in a study of beta chain features in type 1 diabetes (dated by TCRdb to the late 2010s). About the full investigation: Mean age, gender distribution, total cell number and subset yield were not different between patients and healthy donors. A total of about 110 million sorted cells were examined across all samples, and the number of cells per subset was strongly correlated with RNA yield. The study compared the TCRB repertoires of sorted circulating CD4+ T cell subsets in recently diagnosed type 1 diabetes patients with those in matched healthy donors. Regulatory and stem cell-like memory subsets were isolated from only 8 patients and about eight healthy donors, whereas naive and central memory subsets came from all 30 or so donors. The full study reports these points: At VDJ recombination sites, patients with type 1 diabetes made fewer insertions and deleted more nucleotides, a pattern implying thymic rearrangement abnormalities. In all four CD4+ subsets, TCRB CDR3 length was moderately but significantly shorter in type 1 diabetes patients. Naive, central memory and regulatory TCRB repertoires appeared to be more alike among patients than among healthy donors. PCR might favor shorter templates, but patient and control samples were amplified and corrected together, so any skew would affect both groups equally. Because cDNA was sequenced instead of genomic DNA, highly expressing activated cells could be over-represented, though the groups showed no difference in activation or CD3 levels. Only small numbers of individuals were included in the HLA sub-analyses, which left unresolved whether HLA type had any influence on TCRB rearrangement.

The entire isolated RNA was reverse transcribed using the High Capacity cDNA Reverse Transcription Kit, and thus expressed TCRB transcripts were sequenced. Deep immunoSEQ sequencing was performed on naive, central memory and regulatory T cell samples, with an average of roughly 3.6 million total reads per sample. Sorted cells were lysed in RLT buffer, and RNA was extracted using DNase-treated RNeasy Micro or Mini kits according to cell number. To prevent cross-contamination, each cell subset was processed individually, whereas patient and healthy donor samples were processed jointly. The immunoSEQ multiplex PCR was used to amplify TCRB sequences from cDNA, yielding 87-bp fragments that span the CDR3 region. The amplicons were sequenced using the Illumina HiSeq platform. Under the source paper's analysis protocol: Synthetic template baselines were used to correct PCR bias computationally, reads within Hamming distance 2 were collapsed together, and singletons that could not be merged were discarded. By aligning reads against IMGT, V, D and J genes, CDR3 length, and insertions or deletions at six rearrangement sites were assigned. Within each subset, clonotype counts were normalized to sorted cell number, and only after that were true diversity and Gini coefficients computed with the tcR R package. The overlap coefficient, calculated on TCRB nucleotide sequences, was used to measure repertoire sharing. TCRdb re-hosts the immuneACCESS table, in-frame sequences only. Its copies lack some clones; in the studies checked, an unresolved V gene accounts for under half of them, and the cause for the rest is not known. V and J calls and clone size are given by that table; D and trimming were obtained from the DNA. The sample table contains some 190,000 clones; only one count was recorded for approximately 7.8% of them. Approximately 1% of the sample comes from the top ten.

Each donor gave one peripheral blood draw, roughly 110 mL on average, collected into heparinised tubes. A BD FACSAria II and a panel including CD45RO, CCR7, CD25, CD127, CD95 and CD27 were used to sort naive, central memory, regulatory and stem cell-like memory CD4+ T cells. Purity was above 95% for every sorted population. PBMCs were isolated immediately by Lymphoprep density gradient centrifugation and stained directly without culture. So that batch effects would be minimized, each experiment stained and sorted samples in pairs, pairing one healthy donor with one patient. V is clipped by 1 base and J by 2 bases, and the sequence between their germline boundaries is 11 bases long. The germline V gene yields SGHVS for CDR1 and FQNEAQ for CDR2. The cysteine opens and the phenylalanine closes a CDR3 of 15 amino acids. The only DNA kept is the CDR3, 45 bases in frame from the first base. Details on this clone: The antigen it binds to is not known. Base-call qualities are not available, and no considerably larger clone is one nucleotide away.

Specimen: central memory CD4+ T cells from blood. This receptor was identified in a woman aged 40 to 50 with type 1 diabetes. The chain uses TRBV7-8 and TRBJ1-1; TRBD1 is possibly the D segment (6 matching bases). The CDR3 is CASSLGYRENTEAFF. The DNA sequence follows: TGTGCCAGCAGCTTAGGGTACAGGGAAAACACTGAAGCTTTCTTT. The entire variable domain, with the stretches around the CDR3 drawn from the reference TRBV7-8 and TRBJ1-1 proteins, is GAGVSQSPRYKVAKRGQDVALRCDPISGHVSLFWYQQALGQGPEFLTYFQNEAQLDKSGLPSDRFFAERPEGSVSTLKIQRTQQEDSAVYLCASSLGYRENTEAFFGQGTRLTVV.